This T cell receptor (beta chain) was captured by sequencing in a study of metastatic and nonmetastatic thyroid tumors. Overall study: Repertoire data that came from the blood and tumor or nodule tissue of malignant and benign thyroid patients were compared.

Not a single patient had been given any form of treatment at any point before undergoing thyroid surgery. CDR1 is DFQATT and CDR2 is SNEGSKA in the germline V gene (reference sequence). The CDR3 sequence is 16 residues long. V was pared by 2 bases and J by 4 bases, with 17 bases between. The authors' processing: Across clinicopathological groups, CDR3 differences served as the basis for building a distant-metastasis classifier for papillary thyroid cancer. MiXCR re-clonotyped the PCR reads for TCRdb. These V and J calls derive from TCRdb rather than the authors' analysis. Of roughly 19,000 clones listed, nearly 25% were seen once; the top ten hold about 6%.

The sequence derives from a female donor with papillary thyroid cancer or a benign thyroid nodule (not recorded which). Some clones in this sample may be carry-over from other donors' samples. Source material: tumor tissue. This chain uses TRBV20-1 with TRBJ1-4; D ambiguous. The CDR3 loop is CSARSRRLGSNEKLFF. CDR3 coding DNA: TGCAGTGCTAGAAGTCGAAGGCTAGGAAGTAATGAAAAACTGTTTTTT.